A selection of T cell receptor beta chains follows, all from one sample in a study of OX40 agonist ivuxolimab in advanced cancers. Generated by immunoSEQ multiplex PCR, the TCRdb table keeps only in-frame clones and is missing some. Among under 140,000 clones listed, approximately 90% were seen once. The sample in question was CD4+ or CD8+ T cells sorted from blood, obtained in a trial of the OX40 agonist ivuxolimab. These receptors all come from an adult with an advanced solid tumor such as melanoma, head and neck, liver or kidney cancer. Both conserved end residues are part of each CDR3. Fields, in order: CDR3 protein, CDR3 DNA, D gene, clone size, V gene, J gene. The D gene is left open where the match is weak. Not every row has a clone size; where given, it reads once, few, many or a size class.

CDR3aa: CTTRDGEKLFF
CDR3nt: TGCACCACACGGGACGGTGAAAAACTGTTTTTT
d_gene: .
abundance: once
v_gene: TRBV20-1
j_gene: TRBJ1-4

CDR3aa: CASSPLYFTETEAFF
CDR3nt: TGTGCCAGCTCACCGTTATACTTCACAGAAACTGAAGCTTTCTTT
d_gene: .
abundance: .
v_gene: TRBV18
j_gene: TRBJ1-1

CDR3aa: CASTPGQGFKYF
CDR3nt: TGTGCCAGCACCCCCGGACAGGGATTTAAGTATTTT
d_gene: TRBD1
abundance: .
v_gene: TRBV5-7
j_gene: TRBJ2-3

CDR3aa: CASSSNTGELFF
CDR3nt: TGTGCCAGCAGCTCGAACACCGGGGAGCTGTTTTTT
d_gene: .
abundance: once
v_gene: TRBV5-4
j_gene: TRBJ2-2

CDR3aa: CASSYSQPYNSPLHF
CDR3nt: TGTGCCAGCAGTTACTCACAGCCCTATAATTCACCCCTCCACTTT
d_gene: .
abundance: .
v_gene: TRBV6-5
j_gene: TRBJ1-6

CDR3aa: CAWTSGTRWDVAKNIQYF
CDR3nt: TGTGCCTGGACTAGCGGGACGCGCTGGGATGTAGCCAAAAACATTCAGTACTTC
d_gene: TRBD2
abundance: .
v_gene: TRBV30
j_gene: TRBJ2-4

CDR3aa: CASRVSGSYEQYF
CDR3nt: TGTGCCAGCAGGGTAAGCGGGAGTTACGAGCAGTACTTC
d_gene: TRBD2
abundance: .
v_gene: TRBV28
j_gene: TRBJ2-7

CDR3aa: CASSIRQGAGEQYF
CDR3nt: TGTGCCAGCTCAATCCGACAGGGGGCAGGCGAGCAGTACTTC
d_gene: TRBD1
abundance: .
v_gene: TRBV18
j_gene: TRBJ2-7

CDR3aa: CASSLTGGYGELFF
CDR3nt: TGCGCCAGCAGCTTGACAGGGGGTTACGGGGAGCTGTTTTTT
d_gene: TRBD1
abundance: .
v_gene: TRBV5-1
j_gene: TRBJ2-2

CDR3aa: CASKKRGEGLGYTF
CDR3nt: TGTGCCAGCAAGAAGAGGGGAGAAGGGTTGGGCTACACCTTC
d_gene: .
abundance: .
v_gene: TRBV27
j_gene: TRBJ1-2

CDR3aa: CSVCRDGSTDTQYF
CDR3nt: TGCAGCGTTTGTCGGGACGGGAGCACAGATACGCAGTATTTT
d_gene: .
abundance: .
v_gene: TRBV29-1
j_gene: TRBJ2-3

CDR3aa: CAWSVGVYGYTF
CDR3nt: TGTGCCTGGAGTGTTGGAGTCTATGGCTACACCTTC
d_gene: .
abundance: .
v_gene: TRBV30
j_gene: TRBJ1-2

CDR3aa: CAILDSYRNTIYF
CDR3nt: TGTGCCATCTTAGACAGCTACCGAAACACCATATATTTT
d_gene: .
abundance: .
v_gene: TRBV10-3
j_gene: TRBJ1-3

CDR3aa: CASSFTDTQYF
CDR3nt: TGTGCCAGCAGCTTCACAGATACGCAGTATTTT
d_gene: .
abundance: .
v_gene: TRBV5-6
j_gene: TRBJ2-3

CDR3aa: CASSQEAATYNEQFF
CDR3nt: TGTGCCAGCAGCCAAGAAGCGGCTACCTACAATGAGCAGTTCTTC
d_gene: .
abundance: .
v_gene: TRBV4-2
j_gene: TRBJ2-1

CDR3aa: CSVIPGSLQETQYF
CDR3nt: TGCAGCGTGATCCCGGGGAGCCTTCAAGAGACCCAGTACTTC
d_gene: .
abundance: once
v_gene: TRBV29-1
j_gene: TRBJ2-5

CDR3aa: CASSLETGPGQPQHF
CDR3nt: TGTGCCAGTAGTCTAGAGACAGGGCCAGGTCAGCCCCAGCATTTT
d_gene: TRBD1
abundance: .
v_gene: TRBV19
j_gene: TRBJ1-5

CDR3aa: CASSPTVGSPLHF
CDR3nt: TGTGCCAGCAGCCCTACGGTCGGTTCACCCCTCCACTTT
d_gene: .
abundance: .
v_gene: TRBV6-5
j_gene: TRBJ1-6

CDR3aa: CASSYGGANGWETQYF
CDR3nt: TGTGCCAGCAGTTACGGTGGCGCAAACGGGTGGGAGACCCAGTACTTC
d_gene: .
abundance: few
v_gene: TRBV6-5
j_gene: TRBJ2-5

CDR3aa: CASSLDPPANSPLHF
CDR3nt: TGTGCCAGCAGCTTAGACCCCCCGGCGAATTCACCCCTCCACTTT
d_gene: .
abundance: .
v_gene: TRBV11-2
j_gene: TRBJ1-6

CDR3aa: CASSSGHRRTDTQYF
CDR3nt: TGCGCCAGCAGCTCGGGACACAGGCGCACAGATACGCAGTATTTT
d_gene: .
abundance: .
v_gene: TRBV7-2
j_gene: TRBJ2-3

CDR3aa: CASSERGVDTQYF
CDR3nt: TGTGCCAGCAGTGAAAGGGGCGTTGATACGCAGTATTTT
d_gene: .
abundance: .
v_gene: TRBV6-1
j_gene: TRBJ2-3

CDR3aa: CASSKIVGSKNTSGRQQETQYF
CDR3nt: TGTGCCAGCAGCAAAATAGTCGGCTCAAAAAACACTAGCGGGAGGCAACAAGAGACCCAGTACTTC
d_gene: .
abundance: .
v_gene: TRBV21-1
j_gene: TRBJ2-5

CDR3aa: CASSLDGPSPQHF
CDR3nt: TGTGCCAGCAGCTTAGACGGCCCATCGCCCCAGCATTTT
d_gene: .
abundance: .
v_gene: TRBV7-9
j_gene: TRBJ1-5

CDR3aa: CAISESVGPQAGELFF
CDR3nt: TGTGCCATCAGTGAGTCAGTGGGCCCCCAGGCCGGGGAGCTGTTTTTT
d_gene: .
abundance: .
v_gene: TRBV10-3
j_gene: TRBJ2-2

CDR3aa: CATSRDLYQFQETQYF
CDR3nt: TGTGCCACCAGCAGAGATCTATATCAGTTCCAAGAGACCCAGTACTTC
d_gene: .
abundance: .
v_gene: TRBV15
j_gene: TRBJ2-5

CDR3aa: CASSSGQSNQPQHF
CDR3nt: TGTGCCAGCAGTTCCGGACAGAGCAATCAGCCCCAGCATTTT
d_gene: .
abundance: .
v_gene: TRBV28
j_gene: TRBJ1-5